Listed here are 23 T cell receptor beta chains from one sample, sequenced in a study of T-cell memory formation after mild COVID-19. TCRdb passed the 5' RACE reads through MiXCR, listing each CDR3 protein once. The sample shows approximately 65,000 distinct CDR3 sequences, roughly a sixth of them seen only once. Sequencing used PBMCs or a T cell subset sorted from them (not recorded which). Every receptor here comes from an adult woman who had mild COVID-19 (a few samples of this study predate the infection). Cell type and time point are not known.

This clonotype was found a few times. Mismatch with germline at one junction end may stem from a read error. V and J are TRBV7-7 and TRBJ2-2; D remains unclear. The CDR3 length is 15 residues. Per germline, CDR1 SSHAT and CDR2 FNYEAQ (reference sequence). This CDR3 reads CASSPQTPNTGELFF. In DNA, the CDR3 is TGTGCTAGCAGCCCACAGACTCCTAACACCGGGGAGCTGTTTTTT.

The chain employs TRBV6-5 and TRBJ2-1; 7 bases are shared with TRBD2. This CDR3 contains 14 residues. CDR1 is MNHEY and CDR2 is SVGAGI in the germline V gene. V was clipped by 4 bases and J by 4 bases; unmatched bases: 4. The CDR3: CASSSISGYNEQFF. The CDR3 DNA sequence: TGTGCCAGCAGTTCCATTAGCGGGTACAATGAGCAGTTCTTC.

In its sample, this clonotype was seen many times. This sequence joins TRBV20-1 and TRBJ2-7; D uncertain. The CDR3 loop spans 14 amino acids. Germline CDR1 is DFQATT and CDR2 is SNEGSKA (reference sequence). With 4 bases removed from V and 0 bases from J, the gap between germline ends came to 13 bases. The CDR3, as DNA: TGCAGTGCTATACCGACATTTAACTCCTACGAGCAGTACTTC. Translating gives CSAIPTFNSYEQYF.

This clonotype was seen a few times. The chain combines TRBV5-1 with TRBJ2-3, with D perhaps being TRBD1 or TRBD2 (5 bases each). The CDR3 is 16 residues long. Looked up from germline, CDR1 is SGHRS and CDR2 is YFSETQ. The V and J ends lost 4 bases and 0 bases respectively, with 15 bases between them. The CDR3 bases are TGCGCCAGCAGCGGATCGGGGCCCACTAGCACAGATACGCAGTATTTT. Amino acids: CASSGSGPTSTDTQYF.

The chain recombines TRBV4-3 with TRBJ2-1; TRBD2 agrees at 12 bases. J was trimmed by 3 bases and V by 0 bases; bases with no gene match: 3. CDR3 length: 17 residues. The germline CDR1 and CDR2 sequences are LGHNA and YSLEER. CDR3 DNA: TGCGCCAGCAGCCAAGAGACTAGCGGGGGAATCTACAATGAGCAGTTCTTC. It encodes CASSQETSGGIYNEQFF.

The genes are TRBV25-1 and TRBJ2-7; no clear D. Trimming left V 5 bases short and J 10 bases short, with 27 bases between. The germline V gene has CDR1 MGHDK and CDR2 SYGVNS. The CDR3 extends over 16 amino acids. Here the CDR3 DNA reads TGTGCCAGCAGTCCTAATACGCCGCTTGGTCACGACCTTCAGTACTTC. Protein product: CASSPNTPLGHDLQYF.

The chain joins TRBV6-5 to TRBJ1-2; D uncertain. Trimming removed 2 bases from V and 5 bases from J, with 15 bases in between. Germline values: CDR1 MNHEY, CDR2 SVGAGI. The CDR3 loop spans 15 amino acids. The CDR3 region has the DNA TGTGCCAGCAGTTACGGGATTGACGGAACTTATGGCTACACCTTC. Encoded protein: CASSYGIDGTYGYTF.

This clonotype was counted between two and nine times. V usage is TRBV7-9 and J usage is TRBJ2-7; D is possibly TRBD2 (7 bases). Germline V gene lookup returns CDR1 SEHNR and CDR2 FQNEAQ (reference sequence). Trimming pared 5 bases from V and 5 bases from J, leaving 13 bases between. This CDR3 has 13 amino acids. This CDR3 reads CASSPGGANEQYF. CDR3 bases: TGTGCCAGCAGCCCTGGGGGGGCTAACGAGCAGTACTTC.

The rearrangement uses TRBV9 and TRBJ2-3, with 9 positions matching TRBD2. The germline V gene encodes CDR1 SGDLS and CDR2 YYNGEE. This CDR3 comprises 16 residues. J lost 2 bases, V lost 2 bases, and 6 bases had no gene match. The CDR3 is CASSVLTSGTTDTQYF. The CDR3 DNA reads as TGTGCCAGCAGCGTCCTGACTAGCGGAACCACAGATACGCAGTATTTT.

The chain has TRBV7-9 and TRBJ1-6; D not resolved. Germline CDR1 and CDR2: SEHNR and FQNEAQ (reference sequence). The V end was cut by 1 base, the J end by 9 bases, with 4 bases between. The CDR3 totals 12 residues. CDR3 residues: CASSLEASPLHF. CDR3 nucleotides: TGTGCCAGCAGCTTAGAGGCTTCACCCCTCCACTTT.

This clonotype appeared a few times. The genes are TRBV6-2 or TRBV6-3 and TRBJ2-7; D ambiguous. Trimming stripped 6 bases from V and 0 bases from J, with 12 bases between. The CDR3 is 14 residues long. CDR1 and CDR2 from the germline V gene are MNHEY and SVGEGT. This CDR3 is CASSLLPSSYEQYF. DNA for the CDR3: TGTGCCAGCAGCCTACTCCCGAGCTCCTACGAGCAGTACTTC.

The V and J genes are TRBV29-1 and TRBJ1-5; a possible D gene is TRBD1 (6 bases). Per the germline V gene, CDR1 is SQVTM and CDR2 is ANQGSEA. There are 14 residues in the CDR3. The V end was cut by 4 bases, the J end by 1 base, with 11 bases between. CDR3 in DNA: TGCAGCGTTGCGAAGCAGGGGAGCAATCAGCCCCAGCATTTT. Residues: CSVAKQGSNQPQHF.

This clonotype turned up a few times. CDR3 nucleotides: TGTGCCGGGGGTAATTATGGCTACACCTTC. Translation gives CAGGNYGYTF. J is TRBJ1-2 and V is TRBV6-6; D might be TRBD1 (5 bases). Germline-derived CDR1 and CDR2 are MNHNY and SVGAGI (reference sequence). This CDR3 comprises 10 residues. Trimming took off 11 bases at V and 5 bases at J, with 9 bases between the two ends.

The table lists this clonotype with a few counts. The CDR3 DNA reads TGTGCCAGCAGCTCAACTAGCGGGACTGTAGATACGCAGTATTTT. The encoded protein is CASSSTSGTVDTQYF. The rearrangement uses TRBV12-3 or TRBV12-4 and TRBJ2-3, with 10 bases matching TRBD2. The CDR3 is 15 residues long. The V and J ends lost 6 bases and 5 bases, in that order; junction bases with no gene match: 8.

This chain connects TRBV29-1 to TRBJ1-1, with D unresolved. There are 12 residues in the CDR3. CDR1 is SQVTM and CDR2 is ANQGSEA in the germline V gene. Trimming pared 7 bases from V and 6 bases from J, leaving 15 bases between. In nucleotides, the CDR3 is TGCAGCGCCCACACGGATAGACCTGAAGCTTTCTTT. Amino acids: CSAHTDRPEAFF.

The chain recombines TRBV7-8 with TRBJ2-2; 8 bases line up with TRBD1. This CDR3 has 15 amino acids. CDR1 is SGHVS and CDR2 is FQNEAQ in the germline V gene. With 4 bases clipped from V and 6 bases from J, the junction kept 7 bases outside the gene matches. The CDR3 coding sequence is TGTGCCAGCAGCTACAACAGGGGGAGCGCCGGGGAGCTGTTTTTT. Translation: CASSYNRGSAGELFF.

The chain recombines TRBV19 with TRBJ2-3; 9 nucleotides align to TRBD2. Trimming cost V 3 bases and J 5 bases; bases outside gene matches: 6. The germline gives CDR1 LNHDA, CDR2 SQIVND (reference sequence). The CDR3 spans 15 residues. CDR3 sequence reads: CASSMGMTSGDTQYF. CDR3 bases: TGTGCCAGTAGTATGGGGATGACTAGCGGAGATACGCAGTATTTT.

This clonotype was seen more than once but under ten times. The chain is built from TRBV9 and TRBJ2-1; D not resolved. With 3 bases removed from V and 0 bases from J, the gap between germline ends came to 22 bases. CDR3 length: 19 residues. Germline V CDR1 and CDR2: SGDLS, YYNGEE. As DNA, the CDR3 is TGTGCCAGCAGCGCTGAATGGTACCCCTCTGTGGGCTCCTACAATGAGCAGTTCTTC. Translated, it gives CASSAEWYPSVGSYNEQFF.

Only a few counts were recorded for this clonotype. The V and J genes are TRBV5-1 and TRBJ1-2; 7 nucleotides agree with TRBD1. Germline CDR1 is SGHRS and CDR2 is YFSETQ. V shed 4 bases and J 1 base; nucleotides not matched to a gene: 7. The CDR3 is 15 residues long. The CDR3 spells CASSPLQGINYGYTF. For the CDR3, the DNA is TGCGCCAGCAGCCCACTACAGGGGATTAACTATGGCTACACCTTC.

This clonotype has just a few counts. The chain links TRBV5-6 to TRBJ2-3; D ambiguous. Per the germline V gene, CDR1 is SGHDT and CDR2 is YYEEEE. Trimming pared 4 bases from V and 0 bases from J, leaving 9 bases between. The CDR3 has 14 amino acids. DNA for the CDR3: TGTGCCAGCAGCCCTGTAGGGAGCACAGATACGCAGTATTTT. Translation: CASSPVGSTDTQYF.

V gene TRBV9 combines with J gene TRBJ2-3; 9 bases agree with TRBD2. The germline gives CDR1 SGDLS, CDR2 YYNGEE. J lost 5 bases, V lost 2 bases, and 3 bases had no gene match. CDR3 size: 14 residues. CDR3 coding DNA: TGTGCCAGCAGCGTGACTAGCGGTAGAGATACGCAGTATTTT. Protein: CASSVTSGRDTQYF.

This clonotype was seen a handful of times. The chain employs TRBV7-9 and TRBJ1-1; D is undetermined. V was clipped by 3 bases and J by 3 bases, with 14 bases between them. The CDR3 is 15 residues long. Germline CDR1 reads SEHNR; CDR2 reads FQNEAQ (reference sequence). CDR3 sequence reads: CASSFVDGGYTEAFF. The DNA of the CDR3 is TGTGCCAGCAGCTTTGTGGATGGAGGATACACTGAAGCTTTCTTT.

This clonotype appeared many times. The V gene is TRBV12-3 or TRBV12-4, the J gene TRBJ1-1; 7 bases align to TRBD1. J lost 1 base, V lost 8 bases, and 13 bases had no gene match. This CDR3 is built from 16 residues. The DNA of the CDR3 is TGTGCCAGCTCGACAGGGCCCGAAATTGGGAACACTGAAGCTTTCTTT. It yields the protein CASSTGPEIGNTEAFF.